The 31 T cell receptor beta chains below all came from one sample that was sequenced in a study of spatial heterogeneity in lung cancer. Time point noted: blood at routine non-recurrence follow-up after resection. Using its own MiXCR run on the 5' RACE reads, TCRdb lists one record per CDR3 protein. Of approximately 12,000 distinct CDR3 sequences listed, roughly a tenth were seen once; the top ten hold approximately 36%. The sample in question was PBMCs, obtained at follow-up. The receptor set was obtained from a female donor with early-stage non-small cell lung cancer.

This clonotype was observed at least ten times. CDR3 residues: CAWSVLSADTQYF. CDR3 nucleotide sequence: TGTGCCTGGAGTGTACTGTCGGCAGATACGCAGTATTTT. J is TRBJ2-3 and V is TRBV30; D call uncertain. This CDR3 has 13 amino acids. In germline, CDR1 is GTSNPN, CDR2 SVGIG (reference sequence). V lost 0 bases to trimming and J lost 4 bases, with 8 bases between them. The full variable domain, completed using reference TRBV30 and TRBJ2-3, is SQTIHQWPATLVQPVGSPLSLECTVEGTSNPNLYWYRQAAGRGLQLLFYSVGIGQISSEVPQNLSASRPQDRQFILSSKKLLLSDSGFYLCAWSVLSADTQYFGPGTRLTVL.

The chain joins TRBV29-1 to TRBJ2-1; 9 positions agree with TRBD2. This CDR3 has 14 amino acids. From germline, CDR1 is SQVTM and CDR2 ANQGSEA. J was trimmed by 0 bases and V by 8 bases; bases with no gene match: 5. The CDR3 here is CSRSSGSSYNEQFF. Written as DNA, the CDR3 is TGCAGCAGGAGTAGCGGGAGCTCCTACAATGAGCAGTTCTTC.

This clonotype was counted a few times. The V gene is TRBV11-2, the J gene TRBJ2-7; D ambiguous. CDR1 and CDR2 from the germline V gene are SGHAT and FQNNGV. Trimming removed 1 base at V and 2 bases at J, with 0 bases between. The CDR3 contains 11 residues. CDR3 coding DNA: TGTGCCAGCAGCTTAGCCTACGAGCAGTACTTC. Amino acid sequence: CASSLAYEQYF. The variable domain in full, completed from reference TRBV11-2 and TRBJ2-7, reads EAGVAQSPRYKIIEKRQSVAFWCNPISGHATLYWYQQILGQGPKLLIQFQNNGVVDDSQLPKDRFSAERLKGVDSTLKIQPAKLEDSAVYLCASSLAYEQYFGPGTRLTVT.

This clonotype has a count of ten or more. CDR3 DNA: TGTGCCAGCAGACCACAGGGGTCGTATAATTCACCCCTCCACTTT. Protein product: CASRPQGSYNSPLHF. The chain uses TRBV28 and TRBJ1-6, with 7 bases identical to TRBD1. The V gene end was trimmed by 6 bases and the J gene end by 4 bases; junction bases not matched to a gene: 6. The germline V gene encodes CDR1 MDHEN and CDR2 SYDVKM. CDR3 size: 15 residues.

Only one count was recorded for this clonotype. The gene calls are TRBV7-9 and TRBJ2-7; TRBD2 agrees at 11 bases. CDR1 is SEHNR and CDR2 is FQNEAQ in the germline V gene (reference sequence). The CDR3 runs to 15 residues. With 4 bases clipped from V and 4 bases from J, the junction kept 6 bases outside the gene matches. Here the CDR3 reads CASSSLGTSGYEQYF. For the CDR3, the DNA is TGTGCCAGCAGCTCCCTGGGGACTAGCGGTTACGAGCAGTACTTC. The full variable domain, its missing parts supplied by reference TRBV7-9 and TRBJ2-7, is DTGVSQNPRHKITKRGQNVTFRCDPISEHNRLYWYRQTLGQGPEFLTYFQNEAQLEKSRLLSDRFSAERPKGSFSTLEIQRTEQGDSAMYLCASSSLGTSGYEQYFGPGTRLTVT.

At least ten counts were recorded for this clonotype. The V call is TRBV20-1, the J call TRBJ2-1; D uncertain. The CDR3 loop spans 16 amino acids. Germline values: CDR1 DFQATT, CDR2 SNEGSKA (reference sequence). Trimming left V 3 bases short and J 8 bases short, with 23 bases between. CDR3 coding DNA: TGCAGTGCTAGGCCCTTTTCCGGCCGAACCCCCCATGAGCAGTTCTTC. It yields the protein CSARPFSGRTPHEQFF.

This clonotype was detected ten times or more. The CDR3 reads CSARGLAGGPGIDEQFF. DNA for the CDR3: TGCAGTGCTAGAGGACTAGCGGGGGGGCCGGGCATAGATGAGCAGTTCTTC. The V and J genes are TRBV20-1 and TRBJ2-1; TRBD2 matches at 14 bases. Germline V gene data show CDR1 as DFQATT and CDR2 as SNEGSKA (reference sequence). The ends lost 1 base at V and 8 bases at J; junction bases unmatched: 10. This CDR3 contains 17 residues.

In its sample, this clonotype was seen many times. V usage is TRBV7-9 and J usage is TRBJ2-1; D remains unclear. The length of the CDR3 is 12 residues. CDR1 and CDR2 from the germline V gene are SEHNR and FQNEAQ (reference sequence). Trimming removed 1 base from V and 6 bases from J, with 4 bases in between. CDR3 protein: CASSLVGNEQFF. In nucleotides, the CDR3 is TGTGCCAGCAGCTTAGTAGGCAATGAGCAGTTCTTC.

This clonotype was recorded only once. The rearrangement links TRBV4-1 to TRBJ2-2; no clear D gene. The CDR3 spans 13 residues. V lost 1 base, J lost 6 bases, and 6 bases lay in between. Germline V gene data show CDR1 as MGHRA and CDR2 as YSYEKL. The CDR3 region has the DNA TGCGCCAGCAGCCAAGGGGTGGCCGGGGAGCTGTTTTTT. Translated: CASSQGVAGELFF.

This clonotype was detected many times. The V and J genes are TRBV7-2 and TRBJ2-7; D uncertain. Deletions cut 2 bases from V and 6 bases from J, with 11 bases between. Germline CDR1 is SGHTA and CDR2 is FQGNSA. This CDR3 region has 13 residues. CDR3 residues: CASSLIGPGEQYF. In nucleotides, the CDR3 is TGTGCCAGCAGCTTAATCGGGCCCGGCGAGCAGTACTTC.

This clonotype came up many times. This rearrangement joins TRBV7-6 to TRBJ2-7; possibly TRBD1 or TRBD2 for D (5 bases each). V dropped 7 bases and J dropped 4 bases, with 20 bases sitting between them. The germline CDR1 and CDR2 sequences are SGHVS and FNYEAQ. The CDR3 loop spans 15 amino acids. The CDR3 spells CASTRGPDALYEQYF. CDR3 bases: TGTGCCAGCACAAGGGGACCAGATGCCCTTTACGAGCAGTACTTC.

The chain links TRBV11-2 to TRBJ2-7; TRBD2 agrees at 10 bases. Germline V CDR1 and CDR2: SGHAT, FQNNGV. V shed 5 bases and J 4 bases; nucleotides not matched to a gene: 5. CDR3 length: 14 residues. The CDR3 region has the DNA TGTGCCAGCAGCACCGGGACTAGCGCTTACGAGCAGTACTTC. This translates into CASSTGTSAYEQYF.

V usage is TRBV19 and J usage is TRBJ1-3; D uncertain. There are 15 residues in the CDR3. In germline, CDR1 is LNHDA, CDR2 SQIVND (reference sequence). Trimming left V 6 bases short and J 0 bases short, with 12 bases between. The DNA for the CDR3 is TGTGCCAGTAGCTACAGACGATCCTCTGGAAACACCATATATTTT. Amino acids: CASSYRRSSGNTIYF.

This clonotype was detected many times. The V call is TRBV7-8, the J call TRBJ2-3; a possible D gene is TRBD2 (5 bases). Germline values: CDR1 SGHVS, CDR2 FQNEAQ. The CDR3 contains 17 residues. The V end was cut by 0 bases, the J end by 2 bases, with 15 bases between. The CDR3 region has the DNA TGTGCCAGCAGCTTAGCGTCACGTTGGGAGATCACAGATACGCAGTATTTT. Protein: CASSLASRWEITDTQYF.

The V gene is TRBV3-1, the J gene TRBJ2-1; the match to TRBD1 covers 10 bases. J lost 4 bases, V lost 6 bases, and 12 bases had no gene match. The CDR3 runs to 17 residues. Germline V gene lookup returns CDR1 LGHDT and CDR2 YNNKEL (reference sequence). The CDR3 spells CASRRGTGVDLYNEQFF. Written as DNA, the CDR3 is TGTGCCAGCAGGCGAGGGACAGGGGTGGATTTGTACAATGAGCAGTTCTTC.

In this sample, this clonotype is medium-sized. V is TRBV28 and J is TRBJ2-1; the D gene could be TRBD1 or TRBD2 (6 bases each). Germline loops: CDR1 MDHEN, CDR2 SYDVKM. Trimming pared 6 bases from V and 4 bases from J, leaving 22 bases between. The CDR3 is made up of 17 amino acids. This chain's CDR3 is CASSLRPGHGGYNEQFF. In nucleotides, the CDR3 is TGTGCCAGCAGCCTGAGACCGGGACACGGAGGGTACAATGAGCAGTTCTTC.

This clonotype was picked up a small number of times. The genes are TRBV10-3 and TRBJ2-2; D is unresolved. The CDR3 consists of 14 residues. Trimming removed 7 bases from V and 0 bases from J, with 9 bases in between. The germline V gene encodes CDR1 ENHRY and CDR2 SYGVKD. In DNA form, the CDR3 reads TGTGCCATCAAAGCCCAGTCGAACACCGGGGAGCTGTTTTTT. It is translated as CAIKAQSNTGELFF.

This clonotype was seen at least ten times. The chain is built from TRBV29-1 and TRBJ2-2; D ambiguous. V lost 4 bases to trimming and J lost 1 base, with 4 bases between them. From germline, CDR1 is SQVTM and CDR2 ANQGSEA. This CDR3 comprises 12 residues. CDR3 in amino acids: CSVVGNTGELFF. Here the CDR3 DNA reads TGCAGCGTTGTTGGGAACACCGGGGAGCTGTTTTTT.

In this sample, this clonotype turned up many times. The chain joins TRBV24-1 to TRBJ2-3; D gene ambiguous. This CDR3 spans 16 amino acids. Germline-derived CDR1 and CDR2 are KGHDR and SFDVKD. Trimming left V 2 bases short and J 4 bases short, with 15 bases between. This chain's CDR3 is CATSDSARAVADTQYF. The CDR3 DNA reads TGTGCCACCAGTGATTCGGCACGGGCGGTTGCAGATACGCAGTATTTT.

Ten or more counts support this clonotype. The chain is built from TRBV10-2 and TRBJ2-7; D not resolved. Trimming pared 7 bases from V and 0 bases from J, leaving 10 bases between. Germline CDR1 is WSHSY and CDR2 is SAAADI. This CDR3 is built from 13 residues. The CDR3 DNA sequence: TGCGCCAGCACTTACGGTAGCTCCTACGAGCAGTACGTC. This translates into CASTYGSSYEQYV.

The table lists this clonotype with many counts. The chain combines TRBV11-1 with TRBJ2-7; 8 bases line up with TRBD2. Trimming removed 4 bases from V and 2 bases from J; junction bases left unmatched: 4. CDR3 length: 14 amino acids. CDR1 and CDR2 from the germline V gene are SGHAT and FQDESV (reference sequence). The CDR3 bases are TGTGCCAGCAGCTCGACGGGAGGGCCCTACGAGCAGTACTTC. Translated: CASSSTGGPYEQYF.

This clonotype was picked up many times. The V call is TRBV7-9, the J call TRBJ2-2, with no clear D. CDR1 and CDR2 (germline): SEHNR, FQNEAQ (reference sequence). Trimming removed 1 base from V and 4 bases from J, with 7 bases in between. This CDR3 contains 14 residues. The CDR3 DNA sequence: TGTGCCAGCAGCTTAGGCTACGGCACCGGGGAGCTGTTTTTT. Translation: CASSLGYGTGELFF.

This clonotype was detected many times. The genes are TRBV20-1 and TRBJ2-7; D is possibly TRBD1 or TRBD2 (5 bases each). Germline loops: CDR1 DFQATT, CDR2 SNEGSKA (reference sequence). This CDR3 contains 13 residues. V lost 2 bases to trimming and J lost 4 bases, with 12 bases between them. The DNA of the CDR3 is TGCAGTGCTAGAACCGGGACGGTTTACGAGCAGTACTTC. Residues: CSARTGTVYEQYF.

V gene TRBV10-2 combines with J gene TRBJ2-1; no clear D gene. Trimming removed 7 bases at V and 9 bases at J, with 10 bases between. CDR3 size: 11 residues. Germline V gene data show CDR1 as WSHSY and CDR2 as SAAADI. As DNA, the CDR3 is TGCGCCAGCAATTGGTGGCCTGAGCAGTTCTTC. Translated, it gives CASNWWPEQFF.

By share of the sample, this clonotype is medium-sized. The rearrangement uses TRBV7-2 and TRBJ2-2; unclear D gene. V was clipped by 1 base and J by 5 bases, with 5 bases between them. This CDR3 is 13 amino acids long. Germline V CDR1 and CDR2: SGHTA, FQGNSA. CDR3 coding DNA: TGTGCCAGCAGCTTAGTTCGGACCGGGGAGCTGTTTTTT. This sequence encodes CASSLVRTGELFF.

This clonotype was picked up a small number of times. The chain joins TRBV19 to TRBJ2-1; tentatively, D is TRBD1 (5 bases). This CDR3 contains 14 residues. V was cut by 5 bases and J by 4 bases, with 12 bases left in between. Germline V gene sequence: CDR1 LNHDA, CDR2 SQIVND (reference sequence). CDR3 DNA: TGTGCCAGTAGTGATCGCAGGGCTTACAATGAGCAGTTCTTC. Residues: CASSDRRAYNEQFF.

This clonotype was counted at least ten times. This chain joins TRBV6-2 or TRBV6-3 and TRBJ1-2; D remains unclear. Trimming pared 2 bases from V and 3 bases from J, leaving 7 bases between. Germline V lookup: CDR1 MNHEY, CDR2 SVGEGT. The CDR3 has 13 amino acids. The CDR3 region has the DNA TGTGCCAGCAGTTACCCAGGTTACTATGGCTACACCTTC. Translation: CASSYPGYYGYTF.

This clonotype came up many times. The chain employs TRBV7-9 and TRBJ1-6; no definite D call. In germline, CDR1 is SEHNR, CDR2 FQNEAQ (reference sequence). V was cut by 5 bases and J by 10 bases, with 9 bases left in between. This CDR3 contains 12 residues. CDR3 residues: CASSLPRSPLHF. DNA of the CDR3: TGTGCCAGCAGCCTCCCTAGGTCACCCCTCCACTTT.

This clonotype was found many times. In nucleotides, the CDR3 is TGTGCCAGCAGCGTAGGGGGACAGGGTTACGAGCAGTACTTC. It codes for CASSVGGQGYEQYF. This sequence joins TRBV9 and TRBJ2-7; 9 nucleotides align to TRBD1. J lost 4 bases, V lost 0 bases, and 2 bases had no gene match. CDR1 is SGDLS, CDR2 YYNGEE, per germline. The CDR3 extends over 14 amino acids.

The chain employs TRBV27 and TRBJ2-5, with 9 bases fitting TRBD2. J lost 2 bases, V lost 6 bases, and 4 bases had no gene match. This CDR3 has 14 amino acids. The germline CDR1 and CDR2 sequences are MNHEY and SMNVEV (reference sequence). DNA for the CDR3: TGTGCCAGCAGAAACGGACTAGCGCAAGAGACCCAGTACTTC. It yields the protein CASRNGLAQETQYF.

This clonotype turned up a few times. A much larger clonotype is one base distant, so this may be a read error. The chain combines TRBV5-1 with TRBJ2-5; D assignment may be TRBD1 or TRBD2 (6 bases each). CDR1 is SGHRS, CDR2 YFSETQ, per germline. The CDR3 consists of 14 residues. CDR3 DNA sequence: TGCGTCAGCAGCTTGGGAGGAGGGGGAGAGACCCAGTACTTC. Its translation: CVSSLGGGGETQYF. The full variable domain, completed using reference TRBV5-1 and TRBJ2-5, is KAGVTQTPRYLIKTRGQQVTLSCSPISGHRSVSWYQQTPGQGLQFLFEYFSETQRNKGNFPGRFSGRQFSNSRSEMNVSTLELGDSALYLCVSSLGGGGETQYFGPGTRLLVL.